The 25 T cell receptor beta chains reported below all come from one sample, sequenced in a study of blood T cell repertoires in COVID-19. Libraries were prepared by immunoSEQ multiplex PCR; TCRdb keeps only in-frame clonotypes and omits some of them. This sample has a few hundred thousand clones; around 85% occur once, and the top ten carry around 2%. The sample taken for sequencing was PBMCs or T cells enriched from blood (not recorded which). Source of these receptors: a woman in her forties or fifties who had recovered from COVID-19.

V is TRBV18 and J is TRBJ2-1; D possibly corresponds to TRBD2 (6 bases). The CDR3 spans 14 residues. V was clipped by 6 bases and J by 4 bases, with 13 bases between them. CDR1 is KGHSH, CDR2 LQKENI, per germline. The CDR3 reads CASSPSAGYNEQFF. Here the CDR3 DNA reads TGTGCCAGCTCCCCTAGCGCGGGGTACAATGAGCAGTTCTTC.

V gene TRBV7-3 combines with J gene TRBJ1-4, with D unclear. The CDR3 has 18 amino acids. The germline gives CDR1 SGHTA, CDR2 FQGTGA. Trimming pared 2 bases from V and 0 bases from J, leaving 16 bases between. The CDR3 nucleotides read TGTGCCAGCAGCTTAGTTTCGGCAGGCTCTGCAACTAATGAAAAACTGTTTTTT. This gives the protein CASSLVSAGSATNEKLFF.

The genes are TRBV7-3 and TRBJ2-3; 12 bases match TRBD1. V lost 5 bases and J lost 0; bases outside the gene matches: 6. Per the germline V gene, CDR1 is SGHTA and CDR2 is FQGTGA. The CDR3 totals 17 residues. DNA for the CDR3: TGTGCCAGCAGCAAGGGACAGGGGGCGCAGAGCACAGATACGCAGTATTTT. Amino acid sequence: CASSKGQGAQSTDTQYF.

The chain carries TRBV10-3 and TRBJ2-7; 8 bases fit TRBD2. J lost 0 bases, V lost 4 bases, and 8 bases had no gene match. Germline V gene lookup returns CDR1 ENHRY and CDR2 SYGVKD. This CDR3 is 16 amino acids long. Here the CDR3 reads CAISGDRSGDSYEQYF. For the CDR3, the DNA is TGTGCCATCAGTGGTGATCGTAGCGGGGACTCCTACGAGCAGTACTTC.

The J gene is TRBJ1-2, the V gene TRBV3-1 (or the pseudogene TRBV3-2); D is possibly TRBD1 (5 bases). This CDR3 contains 13 residues. Trimming took 1 base from V and 8 from J, leaving 11 bases between them. CDR1 and CDR2 from the germline V gene are LGHDT and YNNKEL (reference sequence). The CDR3 spells CASSQARGGGYTF. The CDR3 DNA reads TGTGCCAGCAGCCAAGCCCGTGGGGGGGGCTACACCTTC.

The chain carries TRBV6-5 and TRBJ2-3, with 12 bases fitting TRBD1. The V and J ends lost 6 bases and 7 bases, in that order; junction bases with no gene match: 8. CDR1 MNHEY and CDR2 SVGAGI come from the germline V gene. The CDR3 spans 15 residues. Here the CDR3 reads CASSYDGTGGNTQYF. In DNA, the CDR3 is TGTGCCAGCAGCTACGACGGGACAGGGGGCAATACGCAGTATTTT.

This clone came up once. V gene TRBV3-1 (or the pseudogene TRBV3-2) combines with J gene TRBJ2-7; tentatively, D is TRBD2 (5 bases). The V end was cut by 5 bases, the J end by 1 base, with 12 bases between. CDR3 length: 14 residues. Germline CDR1 reads LGHDT; CDR2 reads YNNKEL (reference sequence). The CDR3 DNA reads TGTGCCAGCAGCTTCGCCGGGATTTCCTACGAGCAGTACTTC. It is translated as CASSFAGISYEQYF.

This chain joins TRBV7-9 and TRBJ2-7, with D perhaps TRBD2 (6 bases). The CDR3 sequence is 15 residues long. Germline loops: CDR1 SEHNR, CDR2 FQNEAQ (reference sequence). The V end was cut by 0 bases, the J end by 0 bases, with 9 bases between. CDR3: CASSLAGGASYEQYF. CDR3 nucleotides: TGTGCCAGCAGCTTAGCAGGCGGGGCCTCCTACGAGCAGTACTTC.

The CDR3, as DNA: TGTGCCAGCAGCTTAGATCCGGACAGATCCTACGAGCAGTACTTC. Amino acids: CASSLDPDRSYEQYF. This chain links TRBV7-9 with TRBJ2-7; D is possibly TRBD1 (6 bases). The CDR3 loop spans 15 amino acids. Germline-derived CDR1 and CDR2 are SEHNR and FQNEAQ (reference sequence). V lost 1 base, J lost 1 base, and 11 bases lay in between.

The CDR3 reads CASSQGGGRAFGEQYF. The CDR3 DNA is TGTGCCAGCAGCCAGGGTGGCGGGAGGGCCTTTGGCGAGCAGTACTTC. The V and J genes are TRBV3-1 (or the pseudogene TRBV3-2) and TRBJ2-7; 9 bases fit TRBD2. The CDR3 is 16 residues long. Germline-derived CDR1 and CDR2 are LGHDT and YNNKEL (reference sequence). J lost 6 bases, V lost 3 bases, and 12 bases had no gene match.

This clone was seen only a few times. The CDR3 here is CATSRGRTELYGYTF. The DNA of the CDR3 is TGTGCCACCAGCAGAGGTCGGACAGAGCTCTATGGCTACACCTTC. The chain carries TRBV15 and TRBJ1-2; maybe TRBD1 (6 bases). CDR3 length: 15 amino acids. The germline CDR1 and CDR2 sequences are LNHNV and YYDKDF (reference sequence). Trimming stripped 1 base from V and 4 bases from J, with 13 bases between.

This clone was found a few times. The gene calls are TRBV5-1 and TRBJ1-4; D is unresolved. The CDR3 is 15 amino acids. The germline gives CDR1 SGHRS, CDR2 YFSETQ. The V end lost 4 bases, the J end lost 1 base, and 11 bases lay between the germline ends. The CDR3 nucleotides are TGCGCCAGCAGCGTCCGGGGATTAACTAATGAAAAACTGTTTTTT. Encoded protein: CASSVRGLTNEKLFF.

Comment on this clone: Other DNA sequences within the sample encode an identical CDR3. The chain carries TRBV15 and TRBJ2-5; TRBD2 might be the D (5 bases). V lost 0 bases and J 2 bases, leaving 13 bases between the germline ends. This CDR3 contains 16 residues. The germline V gene has CDR1 LNHNV and CDR2 YYDKDF (reference sequence). CDR3 region: CATSRDGGRRQETQYF. The CDR3 DNA follows: TGTGCCACCAGCAGAGATGGAGGCAGGAGACAAGAGACCCAGTACTTC. Variable domain in full (rest from reference TRBV15 and TRBJ2-5): DAMVIQNPRYQVTQFGKPVTLSCSQTLNHNVMYWYQQKSSQAPKLLFHYYDKDFNNEADTPDNFQSRRPNTSFCFLDIRSPGLGDTAMYLCATSRDGGRRQETQYFGPGTRLLVL.

The V and J genes are TRBV9 and TRBJ1-3, with D possibly matching TRBD1 (5 bases). This CDR3 region has 15 residues. Trimming removed 1 base at V and 4 bases at J, with 12 bases between. The germline CDR1 and CDR2 sequences are SGDLS and YYNGEE. CDR3 DNA sequence: TGTGCCAGCAGCGTATCTGTAGGGGCCGGAAACACCATATATTTT. It translates to CASSVSVGAGNTIYF.

This sequence joins TRBV7-2 and TRBJ1-1, with 7 nucleotides matching TRBD1. Germline assignment: CDR1 SGHTA and CDR2 FQGNSA. The junction had 6 bases not matched to a gene; V was cut back by 1 base and J by 10 bases. This CDR3 region has 13 residues. The CDR3 DNA reads TGTGCCAGCAGCTTAGGGTTTGGGACAGTAGCTTTCTTT. It is translated as CASSLGFGTVAFF.

The chain employs TRBV7-6 and TRBJ1-2, with D perhaps TRBD1 (5 bases). Trimming left V 5 bases short and J 5 bases short, with 9 bases between. Germline V lookup: CDR1 SGHVS, CDR2 FNYEAQ. The CDR3 is 12 residues long. CDR3 in DNA: TGTGCCAGCAGCCCCCGGGGGTATGGCTACACCTTC. It yields the protein CASSPRGYGYTF.

V and J are TRBV3-1 (or the pseudogene TRBV3-2) and TRBJ2-2; TRBD2 matches at 11 bases. J gave up 3 bases and V 4 bases, and 10 bases lay outside the gene matches. The CDR3 has 18 amino acids. CDR1 and CDR2 from the germline V gene are LGHDT and YNNKEL (reference sequence). This CDR3 reads CASSPRASGRPYTGELFF. The CDR3 nucleotides are TGTGCCAGCAGCCCTAGGGCTAGCGGGAGGCCGTACACCGGGGAGCTGTTTTTT.

The genes are TRBV18 and TRBJ2-1; 8 nucleotides line up with TRBD1. The germline V gene has CDR1 KGHSH and CDR2 LQKENI. The junction had 5 bases not matched to a gene; V was cut back by 0 bases and J by 1 base. The CDR3 is 17 residues long. The CDR3 is CASSPPSGTGSYNEQFF. In nucleotides, the CDR3 is TGTGCCAGCTCACCACCGTCGGGGACAGGTTCCTACAATGAGCAGTTCTTC. The variable domain in full, with the rest retrieved from reference TRBV18 and TRBJ2-1, is NAGVMQNPRHLVRRRGQEARLRCSPMKGHSHVYWYRQLPEEGLKFMVYLQKENIIDESGMPKERFSAEFPKEGPSILRIQQVVRGDSAAYFCASSPPSGTGSYNEQFFGPGTRLTVL.

Only one count was recorded for this clone. The chain uses TRBV5-6 and TRBJ1-2; D is unresolved. Trimming took off 1 base at V and 4 bases at J, with 8 bases between the two ends. The CDR3 spans 13 residues. Germline assignment: CDR1 SGHDT and CDR2 YYEEEE. The CDR3 is CASSLMESYGYTF. The CDR3, as DNA: TGTGCCAGCAGCTTGATGGAGTCCTATGGCTACACCTTC.

For this clone: The same CDR3 is also encoded by other DNA sequences in this sample. This chain joins TRBV6-5 and TRBJ2-7; a weak D match, TRBD1 (6 bases). Germline CDR1 MNHEY, CDR2 SVGAGI. The CDR3 consists of 12 residues. Deletions cut 6 bases from V and 4 bases from J, with 10 bases between. In DNA, the CDR3 is TGTGCCAGCAGCTCCAGGGGTTACGAGCAGTACTTC. Protein product: CASSSRGYEQYF.

The V gene is TRBV7-2, the J gene TRBJ1-1; a weak D match, TRBD1 (6 bases). Between the trimmed V and J ends, which lost 5 bases and 6 bases, there was a span of 13 bases. The CDR3 extends over 13 amino acids. From germline, CDR1 is SGHTA and CDR2 FQGNSA. The CDR3 region has the DNA TGTGCCAGCAGCATACAGGGATCTCCTGAAGCTTTCTTT. Residues: CASSIQGSPEAFF. Complete variable domain (other parts from reference TRBV7-2 and TRBJ1-1): GAGVSQSPSNKVTEKGKDVELRCDPISGHTALYWYRQSLGQGLEFLIYFQGNSAPDKSGLPSDRFSAERTGGSVSTLTIQRTQQEDSAVYLCASSIQGSPEAFFGQGTRLTVV.

CDR3 nucleotides: TGTGCCAGCAGCCAGTTAGTGGAGGCCCAGTACTTC. Its protein is CASSQLVEAQYF. The gene calls are TRBV14 and TRBJ2-5, with D possibly being TRBD2 (5 bases). The germline gives CDR1 SGHDN, CDR2 FVKESK. CDR3 size: 12 residues. Trimming removed 3 bases at V and 9 bases at J, with 11 bases between.

V usage is TRBV5-4 and J usage is TRBJ2-1, with TRBD2 matching 10 bases. Trimming removed 4 bases from V and 2 bases from J; junction bases left unmatched: 6. Germline-derived CDR1 and CDR2 are SGHNT and YYREEE (reference sequence). CDR3 length: 16 residues. DNA for the CDR3: TGTGCCAGCAGCAAAGGACTAGCGGATACCTACAATGAGCAGTTCTTC. This encodes CASSKGLADTYNEQFF. Full variable domain (remainder filled in from reference TRBV5-4 and TRBJ2-1): ETGVTQSPTHLIKTRGQQVTLRCSSQSGHNTVSWYQQALGQGPQFIFQYYREEENGRGNFPPRFSGLQFPNYSSELNVNALELDDSALYLCASSKGLADTYNEQFFGPGTRLTVL.

This rearrangement joins TRBV25-1 to TRBJ2-2; D may be TRBD1 (5 bases). This CDR3 comprises 13 residues. Looked up from germline, CDR1 is MGHDK and CDR2 is SYGVNS. Trimming took 6 bases from V and 0 from J, leaving 5 bases between them. CDR3 region: CASRGANTGELFF. CDR3 DNA: TGTGCCAGCAGAGGGGCGAACACCGGGGAGCTGTTTTTT.

This clone was recorded once. The chain joins TRBV3-1 (or the pseudogene TRBV3-2) to TRBJ2-1; tentatively, D is TRBD2 (6 bases). This CDR3 comprises 18 residues. CDR1 LGHDT and CDR2 YNNKEL come from the germline V gene (reference sequence). Trimming cost V 3 bases and J 0 bases, with 18 bases left between them. For the CDR3, the DNA is TGTGCCAGCAGCCACCTATCGCGGGGCACGGGCTCCTACAATGAGCAGTTCTTC. Protein product: CASSHLSRGTGSYNEQFF.